The 22 T cell receptor beta chains presented below share a single source sample, sequenced in a study of patients and donors after allogeneic stem cell transplantation. TCRdb reprocessed the RT-PCR reads via MiXCR and lists one record per CDR3 protein. The table lists approximately 140,000 distinct CDR3 sequences, approximately 35% of them singletons. Sequenced: blood, either unsorted or a sorted T cell fraction (not recorded which). The origin of the receptors is a human donor who was either an allogeneic HSCT recipient or a stem cell or donor lymphocyte infusion donor (not recorded which). It is not recorded whose cells these are; they may come from a transplant donor.

The chain uses TRBV2 and TRBJ2-7; D ambiguous. The CDR3 loop spans 12 amino acids. Germline CDR1 and CDR2: SNHLY and FYNNEI. V was pared by 6 bases and J by 7 bases, with 13 bases between. The CDR3 loop reads CASRKDPLEQYV. In DNA form, the CDR3 reads TGTGCCAGCAGAAAGGACCCCCTAGAGCAGTACGTC.

This clonotype was counted only a few times. The rearrangement uses TRBV4-2 and TRBJ1-2; the D gene is possibly TRBD1 (5 bases). Germline V gene data show CDR1 as LGHNA and CDR2 as YNFKEQ. Trimming took 1 base from V and 4 from J, leaving 19 bases between them. CDR3 length equals 17 residues. CDR3 loop: CASSQGGGDRRLYGYTF. CDR3 bases: TGTGCCAGCAGCCAAGGTGGAGGGGACCGTAGACTCTATGGCTACACCTTC.

J is TRBJ1-3 and V is TRBV10-3; D might be TRBD1 (5 bases). Trimming took off 3 bases at V and 0 bases at J, with 15 bases between the two ends. Germline V CDR1 and CDR2: ENHRY, SYGVKD. This CDR3 spans 17 amino acids. The CDR3 bases are TGTGCCATCAGTGAATACTTGGGACCGAACTCTGGAAACACCATATATTTT. Translated, it gives CAISEYLGPNSGNTIYF.

Remarks on this clonotype: One end of the junction varies from germline; a read error may be responsible. The J gene is TRBJ1-4, the V gene TRBV12-3 or TRBV12-4, with a tentative D call TRBD1 (5 bases). There are 13 residues in the CDR3. The CDR3 DNA follows: TGTGCCAGCAGTCCCCCCGGGACCGAAAGACTGTTTTTT. This gives the protein CASSPPGTERLFF.

This chain joins TRBV27 and TRBJ2-1; perhaps TRBD2 as D (7 bases). This CDR3 is 15 amino acids long. CDR1 is MNHEY, CDR2 SMNVEV, per germline (reference sequence). Trimming took 7 bases from V and 2 from J, leaving 15 bases between them. CDR3 sequence: CASTPRGAPYNEQFF. For the CDR3, the DNA is TGTGCCAGCACCCCCCGGGGGGCTCCCTACAATGAGCAGTTCTTC.

The chain couples TRBV27 to TRBJ1-3, with 7 bases identical to TRBD1. The germline V gene has CDR1 MNHEY and CDR2 SMNVEV (reference sequence). The CDR3 totals 15 residues. The trim removed 6 bases at V and 0 bases at J, leaving 5 bases unmatched. The CDR3 here is CASSRDRDSGNTIYF. CDR3 nucleotide sequence: TGTGCCAGCAGCCGTGACAGGGACTCTGGAAACACCATATATTTT.

This clonotype was picked up a small number of times. The chain employs TRBV3-1 and TRBJ1-3; D remains unclear. Trimming cost V 0 bases and J 0 bases, with 12 bases left between them. CDR1 is LGHDT and CDR2 is YNNKEL in the germline V gene (reference sequence). The CDR3 length is 17 residues. CDR3 amino acids: CASSQDGHSLSGNTIYF. The CDR3 coding sequence is TGTGCCAGCAGCCAAGATGGTCACTCTCTCTCTGGAAACACCATATATTTT. The full variable domain, with the rest looked up from reference TRBV3-1 and TRBJ1-3, is DTAVSQTPKYLVTQMGNDKSIKCEQNLGHDTMYWYKQDSKKFLKIMFSYNNKELIINETVPNRFSPKSPDKAHLNLHINSLELGDSAVYFCASSQDGHSLSGNTIYFGEGSWLTVV.

This clonotype has more than one count but fewer than ten. The gene calls are TRBV7-9 and TRBJ1-1; tentative D call: TRBD1 (6 bases). The length of the CDR3 is 13 residues. Looked up from germline, CDR1 is SEHNR and CDR2 is FQNEAQ (reference sequence). The V gene lost 1 base and the J gene lost 10 bases, with 13 bases spanning the gap. CDR3 sequence: CASSLGGALRAFF. Here the CDR3 DNA reads TGTGCCAGCAGCTTAGGGGGGGCCCTACGAGCTTTCTTT.

This clonotype was counted only a few times. The chain has TRBV20-1 and TRBJ1-4; no firm D call. Per germline, CDR1 DFQATT and CDR2 SNEGSKA (reference sequence). The CDR3 covers 12 residues. V lost 6 bases to trimming and J lost 3 bases, with 8 bases between them. Here the CDR3 reads CSATQSNEKLFF. CDR3 DNA: TGCAGTGCCACACAGTCTAATGAAAAACTGTTTTTT.

The chain links TRBV5-1 to TRBJ1-1; D may be TRBD1 (5 bases). The germline V gene has CDR1 SGHRS and CDR2 YFSETQ. The CDR3 has 15 residues. With 0 bases removed from V and 0 bases from J, the gap between germline ends came to 9 bases. CDR3 sequence reads: CASSLERGLNTEAFF. CDR3 DNA: TGCGCCAGCAGCTTGGAAAGGGGTCTGAACACTGAAGCTTTCTTT.

The chain combines TRBV5-1 with TRBJ1-6; D gene uncertain. The germline V gene encodes CDR1 SGHRS and CDR2 YFSETQ. Trimming removed 6 bases at V and 5 bases at J, with 12 bases between. The CDR3 loop spans 14 amino acids. CDR3 region: CASKLQEDNSPLHF. The DNA of the CDR3 is TGCGCCAGCAAACTACAAGAGGATAATTCACCCCTCCACTTT.

This clonotype showed up just a few times. The CDR3 reads CASSLVPDLGTEAFF. DNA for the CDR3: TGCGCCAGCAGCTTGGTTCCAGACCTGGGCACTGAAGCTTTCTTT. The chain couples TRBV5-1 to TRBJ1-1; D is uncertain. V lost 0 bases and J 4 bases, leaving 13 bases between the germline ends. The CDR3 consists of 15 residues. CDR1 and CDR2 (germline): SGHRS, YFSETQ.

CDR3 amino acids: CATGGSGDTQYF. The CDR3 DNA is TGTGCCACAGGCGGGTCAGGGGATACGCAGTATTTT. The chain is built from TRBV24-1 and TRBJ2-3; D may match TRBD1 or TRBD2 (5 bases each). The CDR3 runs to 12 residues. V was trimmed by 10 bases and J by 6 bases, leaving 13 bases between them. The germline V gene has CDR1 KGHDR and CDR2 SFDVKD.

The chain combines TRBV12-3 or TRBV12-4 with TRBJ1-5; 7 positions match TRBD1. The CDR3 spans 15 residues. After removal of 5 bases from V and 5 bases from J, the junction contained 9 bases not matched to a gene. The CDR3 DNA follows: TGTGCCAGCAGTCTCCAACAGGGGATCGATCAGCCCCAGCATTTT. It translates to CASSLQQGIDQPQHF.

The chain employs TRBV7-3 and TRBJ2-5; D possibly matches TRBD1 or TRBD2 (6 bases each). Germline lookup yields CDR1 SGHTA and CDR2 FQGTGA. The V end lost 2 bases, the J end lost 4 bases, and 14 bases lay between the germline ends. This CDR3 region has 15 residues. The CDR3 loop reads CASSLVGGLGETQYF. CDR3 bases: TGTGCCAGCAGCTTAGTAGGGGGGTTAGGAGAGACCCAGTACTTC.

The chain employs TRBV4-1 and TRBJ1-1; no definite D call. The CDR3 runs to 11 residues. Between the trimmed V and J ends, which lost 3 bases and 6 bases, there was a span of 5 bases. The germline V gene encodes CDR1 MGHRA and CDR2 YSYEKL. CDR3 region: CASSQGPEAFF. The CDR3 coding sequence is TGCGCCAGCAGCCAGGGCCCTGAAGCTTTCTTT.

The CDR3 loop is CSVQWDGTEAFF. CDR3 bases: TGCAGCGTTCAATGGGACGGGACTGAAGCTTTCTTT. The chain carries TRBV29-1 and TRBJ1-1; tentatively, D is TRBD1 (5 bases). Per germline, CDR1 SQVTM and CDR2 ANQGSEA. V lost 5 bases, J lost 5 bases, and 12 bases lay in between. The CDR3 runs 12 residues.

V gene TRBV5-6 combines with J gene TRBJ1-3; 11 bases match TRBD1. The CDR3 contains 17 residues. Trimming took 3 bases from V and 5 from J; bases not matched to a gene: 10. CDR1 is SGHDT, CDR2 YYEEEE, per germline. The CDR3: CASSSLSGTGGRNTIYF. In DNA, the CDR3 is TGTGCCAGCAGCTCTTTGTCCGGGACAGGGGGGCGAAACACCATATATTTT.

The chain couples TRBV12-3 or TRBV12-4 to TRBJ1-2; D call uncertain. V was trimmed by 5 bases and J by 12 bases, leaving 4 bases between them. CDR3 length equals 8 residues. This CDR3 is CASSPNTF. In nucleotides, the CDR3 is TGTGCCAGCAGTCCTAACACCTTC.

This chain connects TRBV7-9 to TRBJ1-1, with D possibly TRBD1 on 6 matching bases. The length of the CDR3 is 17 residues. The V end was cut by 5 bases, the J end by 0 bases, with 19 bases between. Germline V gene sequence: CDR1 SEHNR, CDR2 FQNEAQ (reference sequence). The CDR3 DNA follows: TGTGCCAGCAGCCCTCTCTCCCAGGGGCGTATGAACACTGAAGCTTTCTTT. Translation gives CASSPLSQGRMNTEAFF.

This clonotype has just a few counts. The V gene is TRBV30, the J gene TRBJ1-6; unclear D gene. V lost 0 bases and J lost 3, with 9 bases in between. Germline V gene sequence: CDR1 GTSNPN, CDR2 SVGIG (reference sequence). The CDR3 sequence is 15 residues long. The CDR3 region has the DNA TGTGCCTGGAGTGTAGCCGGATTCTATAATTCACCCCTCCACTTT. Translation: CAWSVAGFYNSPLHF.

The chain links TRBV7-3 to TRBJ1-1, with D uncertain. V lost 5 bases to trimming and J lost 0 bases, with 16 bases between them. This CDR3 is built from 16 residues. The germline V gene encodes CDR1 SGHTA and CDR2 FQGTGA. CDR3 sequence (DNA): TGTGCCAGCAGCCCCGAACTTGCTCGTATGAACACTGAAGCTTTCTTT. As protein: CASSPELARMNTEAFF.